This TCR beta chain came from a study of identifying expanded T cells in peripheral blood. TCRdb keeps only in-frame clones here, not all; method: immunoSEQ multiplex PCR. Found here are about 110,000 clones, roughly 89% of them singletons; the top ten hold over 15%. The length of the CDR3 is 14 residues. V shed 5 bases and J shed 4 bases, with 12 bases lying between them. The germline CDR1 and CDR2 sequences are MNHNY and SVGAGI (reference sequence). This rearrangement joins TRBV6-6 to TRBJ1-3, with D unresolved. The sequence was collected from a person aged 18 to 75 in good health. Sequenced sample: blood. The CDR3 protein is CASSLNGIGNTIYF. In DNA form, the CDR3 reads TGTGCCAGCAGTCTAAACGGGATCGGAAACACCATATATTTT.